These T cell receptor beta chains were read from a single sample in a study of cytomegalovirus exposure and HLA in healthy donors. Data came from immunoSEQ multiplex PCR; TCRdb stores just in-frame clones and leaves some out. The sample records about 100,000 clones, around 74% being singletons. The sequencing sample was made of PBMCs. The origin of the receptors is a woman between 35 and 50 years old in good health and CMV-seronegative. The CDR3 runs from the conserved cysteine through the conserved F or W. A D gene is named only where the DNA matches it firmly. Only part of the rows carry a size: once, few, many, or a class if the clone is expanded.

size: NA; J: TRBJ2-2; V: TRBV6-6; D: NA; CDR3: CASSREGTFTGELFF; DNA: TGTGCCAGCAGTCGAGAGGGAACTTTCACCGGGGAGCTGTTTTTT
size: NA; J: TRBJ2-2; V: TRBV9; D: TRBD1; CDR3: CASSGGQGAPNTGELFF; DNA: TGTGCCAGCAGCGGGGGACAGGGGGCCCCCAACACCGGGGAGCTGTTTTTT
size: once; J: TRBJ2-4; V: TRBV6-5; D: NA; CDR3: CASSYSAGPKNIQYF; DNA: TGTGCCAGCAGTTACTCGGCAGGGCCCAAAAACATTCAGTACTTC
size: NA; J: TRBJ1-2; V: TRBV30; D: NA; CDR3: CALSPTGNYGYTF; DNA: TGTGCCCTCTCTCCGACGGGGAACTATGGCTACACCTTC
size: NA; J: TRBJ2-3; V: TRBV2; D: TRBD2; CDR3: CASSRLAFGPDTQYF; DNA: TGTGCCAGCAGCCGACTAGCATTTGGTCCAGATACGCAGTATTTT
size: NA; J: TRBJ2-7; V: TRBV6-5; D: TRBD2; CDR3: CASSYYSGSAYEQYF; DNA: TGTGCCAGCAGTTACTATAGCGGGTCTGCCTACGAGCAGTACTTC
size: few; J: TRBJ1-4; V: TRBV10-3; D: NA; CDR3: CAIRPQLDEKLFF; DNA: TGTGCCATCAGGCCGCAACTGGATGAAAAACTGTTTTTT
size: NA; J: TRBJ2-7; V: TRBV2; D: NA; CDR3: CASSTEYEQYF; DNA: TGTGCCAGCAGCACAGAGTACGAGCAGTACTTC
size: NA; J: TRBJ2-7; V: TRBV9; D: TRBD1; CDR3: CASSQGVALYEQYF; DNA: TGTGCCAGCAGCCAGGGGGTCGCCCTCTACGAGCAGTACTTC
size: once; J: TRBJ1-4; V: TRBV14; D: NA; CDR3: CASSQVTSSTNEKLFF; DNA: TGTGCCAGCAGCCAAGTTACGAGCTCAACTAATGAAAAACTGTTTTTT
size: NA; J: TRBJ2-5; V: TRBV4-3; D: NA; CDR3: CASSQDRAETQYF; DNA: TGCGCCAGCAGCCAAGACAGGGCGGAGACCCAGTACTTC
size: NA; J: TRBJ2-2; V: TRBV6-1; D: TRBD2; CDR3: CASSEVKGRGTGELFF; DNA: TGTGCCAGCAGTGAAGTTAAGGGGAGGGGCACCGGGGAGCTGTTTTTT
size: NA; J: TRBJ2-5; V: TRBV10-3; D: TRBD2; CDR3: CAISAGLAEETQYF; DNA: TGTGCCATCAGTGCGGGACTAGCGGAAGAGACCCAGTACTTC
size: NA; J: TRBJ2-1; V: TRBV7-9; D: NA; CDR3: CASSYTILNEQFF; DNA: TGTGCCAGCAGCTATACTATTCTCAATGAGCAGTTCTTC
size: NA; J: TRBJ1-2; V: TRBV28; D: TRBD1; CDR3: CASSLGDRGPYGYTF; DNA: TGTGCCAGCAGCCTGGGAGACAGGGGACCCTATGGCTACACCTTC
size: NA; J: TRBJ1-6; V: TRBV6-1; D: NA; CDR3: CASSDSGVQYPPLHF; DNA: TGTGCCAGCAGTGATTCCGGGGTCCAATATCCACCCCTCCACTTT
size: once; J: TRBJ1-2; V: TRBV2; D: NA; CDR3: CASHAESLAGYTF; DNA: TGTGCCAGCCACGCCGAATCTCTGGCTGGCTACACCTTC
size: few; J: TRBJ2-7; V: TRBV9; D: NA; CDR3: CASSVRREGFEQYF; DNA: TGTGCCAGCAGCGTAAGGCGGGAAGGATTCGAGCAGTACTTC
size: NA; J: TRBJ2-2; V: TRBV6-5; D: TRBD2; CDR3: CASSTSGGDTGELFF; DNA: TGTGCCAGCAGTACTAGCGGGGGAGACACCGGGGAGCTGTTTTTT
size: NA; J: TRBJ2-7; V: TRBV5-8; D: NA; CDR3: CASTTFTGTKGVSYEQYF; DNA: TGTGCCAGCACCACTTTTACCGGGACCAAGGGGGTCTCCTACGAGCAGTACTTC
size: NA; J: TRBJ2-5; V: TRBV5-1; D: TRBD1; CDR3: CARKDRVGETQYF; DNA: TGCGCCAGGAAGGACAGGGTGGGAGAGACCCAGTACTTC
size: few; J: TRBJ1-2; V: TRBV29-1; D: TRBD1; CDR3: CSVEDGQGVSGYTF; DNA: TGCAGCGTTGAAGACGGACAGGGAGTGAGCGGCTACACCTTC
size: few; J: TRBJ2-7; V: TRBV9; D: TRBD2; CDR3: CASSDGEVAGAYEQYF; DNA: TGTGCCAGCAGCGATGGAGAAGTAGCGGGGGCCTACGAGCAGTACTTC
size: NA; J: TRBJ2-7; V: TRBV19; D: TRBD2; CDR3: CASGGGIYEQYF; DNA: TGTGCCAGTGGGGGGGGGATCTACGAGCAGTACTTC
size: NA; J: TRBJ2-7; V: TRBV9; D: TRBD1; CDR3: CASSVTLGQAGDEQYF; DNA: TGTGCCAGCAGCGTTACCCTGGGACAGGCCGGAGACGAGCAGTACTTC
size: NA; J: TRBJ1-6; V: TRBV27; D: NA; CDR3: CASSFREAPLHF; DNA: TGTGCCAGCAGTTTCAGGGAGGCACCCCTCCACTTT
size: NA; J: TRBJ2-1; V: TRBV7-2; D: TRBD2; CDR3: CASSLLSGGRDEQFF; DNA: TGTGCCAGCAGCTTGCTTAGCGGGGGGCGGGATGAGCAGTTCTTC
size: NA; J: TRBJ2-4; V: TRBV29-1; D: TRBD2; CDR3: CSVADGTSGKNIQYF; DNA: TGCAGCGTGGCCGACGGGACTAGCGGAAAAAACATTCAGTACTTC
size: few; J: TRBJ2-2; V: TRBV25-1; D: NA; CDR3: CASSAGVQGDTGELFF; DNA: TGTGCCAGCAGTGCTGGGGTACAGGGCGACACCGGGGAGCTGTTTTTT
size: NA; J: TRBJ2-7; V: TRBV18; D: NA; CDR3: CASSLFPGESYEQYF; DNA: TGTGCCAGCTCACTCTTTCCAGGTGAGAGCTACGAGCAGTACTTC
size: NA; J: TRBJ2-5; V: TRBV30; D: NA; CDR3: CAWSPVQETQYF; DNA: TGTGCCTGGAGCCCAGTCCAAGAGACCCAGTACTTC
size: NA; J: TRBJ2-5; V: TRBV7-7; D: TRBD1; CDR3: CASSSDREETQYF; DNA: TGTGCTAGCAGCTCGGACAGGGAAGAGACCCAGTACTTC
size: NA; J: TRBJ1-2; V: TRBV19; D: TRBD1; CDR3: CASSVQGHGYTF; DNA: TGTGCCAGTAGTGTACAGGGGCATGGCTACACCTTC